Listed below are T cell receptor beta chains from one sample, sequenced in a study of Ad26.COV2.S vaccination and SARS-CoV-2 variants. Generated by immunoSEQ multiplex PCR, the TCRdb table keeps only in-frame clones and is missing some. The sample includes about 400,000 clones, approximately 83% of them seen just once. Sequenced here: peripheral blood, sampled in a trial of Ad26.COV2.S vaccine versus placebo. The source of these receptors is a person aged 18-60 years who received the Ad26.COV2.S COVID-19 vaccine or a placebo. Each CDR3 is given without its conserved first and last residue. A D gene is named only where the DNA matches it firmly.

v_gene: TRBV20-1; d_gene: NA; j_gene: TRBJ1-1; CDR3aa: SASTKLWTEAF
v_gene: TRBV28; d_gene: NA; j_gene: TRBJ2-7; CDR3aa: ASSPSDTYEQY
v_gene: TRBV7-9; d_gene: NA; j_gene: TRBJ1-4; CDR3aa: ASSPGVSEKLF
v_gene: TRBV27; d_gene: TRBD1; j_gene: TRBJ2-5; CDR3aa: ASLGQGGETQY
v_gene: TRBV18; d_gene: NA; j_gene: TRBJ2-1; CDR3aa: ASSPLEIGLNEQF
v_gene: TRBV7-9; d_gene: NA; j_gene: TRBJ2-1; CDR3aa: ASNLFERDEQF
v_gene: TRBV21-1; d_gene: NA; j_gene: TRBJ2-3; CDR3aa: ASSTHRDAGGDTQY
v_gene: TRBV13; d_gene: NA; j_gene: TRBJ1-5; CDR3aa: ASSPQSPPENPGHSNQPQH
v_gene: TRBV6-5; d_gene: NA; j_gene: TRBJ2-7; CDR3aa: ASSPRGITYEQY
v_gene: TRBV3-1/TRBV3-2; d_gene: TRBD1; j_gene: TRBJ1-1; CDR3aa: ASSQMGQRNTEAF
v_gene: TRBV18; d_gene: NA; j_gene: TRBJ2-5; CDR3aa: ASSPTGPPYQETQY
v_gene: TRBV2; d_gene: NA; j_gene: TRBJ2-5; CDR3aa: ASSEAGRRGGTQY
v_gene: TRBV7-9; d_gene: NA; j_gene: TRBJ2-7; CDR3aa: ASSLERGQTYEQY
v_gene: TRBV2; d_gene: NA; j_gene: TRBJ1-1; CDR3aa: ASSAYGTPNTEAF
v_gene: TRBV5-6; d_gene: NA; j_gene: TRBJ2-7; CDR3aa: ASSSSRSSYEQY
v_gene: TRBV14; d_gene: NA; j_gene: TRBJ2-3; CDR3aa: ASSQLLTTDTQY
v_gene: TRBV7-7; d_gene: NA; j_gene: TRBJ2-1; CDR3aa: ASSLGPLADREQF
v_gene: TRBV5-6; d_gene: NA; j_gene: TRBJ2-5; CDR3aa: ASSLAPGMGGTQY
v_gene: TRBV5-1; d_gene: NA; j_gene: TRBJ2-5; CDR3aa: ASSLSPGRKETQY
v_gene: TRBV11-3; d_gene: TRBD1; j_gene: TRBJ1-1; CDR3aa: ASSWDSYMNTEAF
v_gene: TRBV18; d_gene: TRBD1; j_gene: TRBJ1-2; CDR3aa: ASSPNSLSTGGIYGYT
v_gene: TRBV2; d_gene: NA; j_gene: TRBJ2-1; CDR3aa: ASSEAGDVLAQF
v_gene: TRBV6-4; d_gene: TRBD2; j_gene: TRBJ2-1; CDR3aa: ASSERAGVANEQF
v_gene: TRBV2; d_gene: NA; j_gene: TRBJ1-5; CDR3aa: ASWGRGGQPQH
v_gene: TRBV9; d_gene: TRBD1; j_gene: TRBJ1-2; CDR3aa: ASSVGVGQASYGYT
v_gene: TRBV3-1/TRBV3-2; d_gene: TRBD2; j_gene: TRBJ2-2; CDR3aa: ASSQERTPSGRLSNTGELF
v_gene: TRBV5-1; d_gene: NA; j_gene: TRBJ1-1; CDR3aa: ASSLNGQPRGAF
v_gene: TRBV18; d_gene: NA; j_gene: TRBJ2-2; CDR3aa: ASDRTAGELF
v_gene: TRBV12-5; d_gene: NA; j_gene: TRBJ1-1; CDR3aa: ASGLVRARNTEAF
v_gene: TRBV27; d_gene: NA; j_gene: TRBJ1-5; CDR3aa: ASSPQTKSNQPQH
v_gene: TRBV5-1; d_gene: NA; j_gene: TRBJ1-1; CDR3aa: ASSLAVVEGTEAF
v_gene: TRBV11-2; d_gene: NA; j_gene: TRBJ2-7; CDR3aa: ASSQSWEQY
v_gene: TRBV4-1; d_gene: NA; j_gene: TRBJ2-5; CDR3aa: ASSQVTGQETQY
v_gene: TRBV6-5; d_gene: NA; j_gene: TRBJ1-2; CDR3aa: ASSFGLQGLYGYT
v_gene: TRBV3-1/TRBV3-2; d_gene: NA; j_gene: TRBJ2-5; CDR3aa: ASSPPLTETQY
v_gene: TRBV30; d_gene: NA; j_gene: TRBJ1-3; CDR3aa: ASGNSGNTIY